This T cell receptor (beta chain) is from a study of control samples from healthy donors and cancer patients. The repertoire was sequenced with immunoSEQ multiplex PCR; TCRdb's copy has only in-frame clones and lacks some. Of 30,000 to 40,000 clones in the sample, 80% to 90% are singletons; the top ten hold 20% to 25%. This CDR3 is 12 amino acids long. The ends were cut back, 1 base at V and 2 bases at J, with 2 bases in the middle. Germline lookup yields CDR1 SGHTA and CDR2 FQGNSA. The sequenced sample consisted of PBMCs. The rearrangement joins TRBV7-2 to TRBJ2-5; D not certain. The source is a woman aged 55-75 years with lung cancer. This chain's CDR3 is CASSLDQETQYF. CDR3 DNA sequence: TGTGCCAGCAGCTTAGATCAAGAGACCCAGTACTTC.